Below are 13 T cell receptor beta chains sequenced from a single sample in a study of blood T cells in healthy people across ages. A second about 7 to 12 cycle PCR used barcoded and J-beta primers. MiXCR, run by TCRdb on the 5' RACE reads, gives a single entry per CDR3 protein. Of about 1.7 million distinct CDR3 sequences in the sample, 25% to 30% are singletons; the top ten hold 7.7%. Sequenced: blood. The receptors derive from a woman in her 30s in good health.

Details on this clonotype: Since a much larger clone is just one base distant, this may be a read error. The chain uses TRBV7-6 and TRBJ2-1; the D is unclear. The CDR3 covers 12 residues. Germline V gene data show CDR1 as SGHVS and CDR2 as FNYEAQ. The CDR3 DNA sequence: TGTGCCTGCAGCTCCCTTTACAATGAGCAGTTCTTC. As protein: CACSSLYNEQFF. Filled out from reference TRBV7-6 and TRBJ2-1, the complete variable domain reads GAGVSQSPRYKVTKRGQDVALRCDPISGHVSLYWYRQALGQGPEFLTYFNYEAQQDKSGLPNDRFSAERPEGSISTLTIQRTEQRDSAMYRCACSSLYNEQFFGPGTRLTVL.

This clonotype occurred many times. This chain links TRBV7-2 with TRBJ2-1; D remains ambiguous. Trimming shortened V by 1 base and J by 0 bases, and 10 bases separated the two germline ends. The CDR3 extends over 16 amino acids. Germline assignment: CDR1 SGHTA and CDR2 FQGNSA. Here the CDR3 reads CASSLEAGVSYNEQFF. DNA of the CDR3: TGTGCCAGCAGCTTAGAAGCAGGAGTCTCCTACAATGAGCAGTTCTTC.

The genes are TRBV7-2 and TRBJ1-2; weak D call: TRBD1 (6 bases). V was pared by 5 bases and J by 1 base, with 11 bases between. This CDR3 is 14 amino acids long. Germline CDR1 SGHTA, CDR2 FQGNSA. The CDR3 region has the DNA TGTGCCAGCAGCGATCAGGGGTATAACTATGGCTACACCTTC. The encoded protein is CASSDQGYNYGYTF. The variable domain in full, completed from reference TRBV7-2 and TRBJ1-2, reads GAGVSQSPSNKVTEKGKDVELRCDPISGHTALYWYRQSLGQGLEFLIYFQGNSAPDKSGLPSDRFSAERTGGSVSTLTIQRTQQEDSAVYLCASSDQGYNYGYTFGSGTRLTVV.

This chain connects TRBV5-1 to TRBJ1-2; a weak D match, TRBD1 (6 bases). The CDR3 contains 13 residues. V gave up 4 bases and J gave up 8 bases, with 15 bases separating them. Per germline, CDR1 SGHRS and CDR2 YFSETQ. For the CDR3, the DNA is TGCGCCAGCAGCGCCCAGGGGCTGCAGGGCTACACCTTC. Encoded protein: CASSAQGLQGYTF.

The V call is TRBV29-1, the J call TRBJ1-5, with 8 nucleotides matching TRBD1. Germline CDR1 is SQVTM and CDR2 is ANQGSEA. The length of the CDR3 is 12 residues. Losses at the gene ends were 7 bases for V and 7 bases for J; bases not matched to a gene: 6. The CDR3 DNA is TGCAGCGCCCTACAGGGGGGGCAGCCCCAGCATTTT. As protein: CSALQGGQPQHF.

The chain employs TRBV6-1 and TRBJ2-1; D is ambiguous. Looked up from germline, CDR1 is MNHNS and CDR2 is SASEGT. Deletions cut 1 base from V and 4 bases from J, with 11 bases between. The CDR3 length is 15 residues. In DNA, the CDR3 is TGTGCCAGCAGTGAAGACGCCGGATCGTACAATGAGCAGTTCTTC. Encoded protein: CASSEDAGSYNEQFF.

This clonotype has a count of ten or more. The gene calls are TRBV4-1 and TRBJ1-2; 9 positions match TRBD1. Germline V gene data show CDR1 as MGHRA and CDR2 as YSYEKL. This CDR3 has 15 residues. The J segment lost 4 bases and the V segment lost 3 bases, leaving 6 bases of the junction unmatched. The DNA of the CDR3 is TGCGCCAGCAGCCATGTTACAGGGGGCGCCTATGGCTACACCTTC. Translation: CASSHVTGGAYGYTF.

In regard to this clonotype: A read error is likely, as this CDR3 ends without the conserved phenylalanine or tryptophan. V and J are TRBV24-1 and TRBJ2-7; D might be TRBD2 (6 bases). Trimming left V 7 bases short and J 4 bases short, with 25 bases between. This CDR3 is 17 amino acids long. CDR1 and CDR2 from the germline V gene are KGHDR and SFDVKD. DNA of the CDR3: TGTGCCACCAGGCGCTTACTGCTCTTTGCGGGAATATACGAGCAGTACTTG. Protein: CATRRLLLFAGIYEQYL.

This clonotype was picked up many times. The chain joins TRBV24-1 to TRBJ2-5; 8 nucleotides agree with TRBD1. The CDR3 totals 16 residues. With 3 bases clipped from V and 2 bases from J, the junction kept 7 bases outside the gene matches. Per germline, CDR1 KGHDR and CDR2 SFDVKD. DNA for the CDR3: TGTGCCACCAGTGATCCCGGGACAGGCGATCAAGAGACCCAGTACTTC. As protein: CATSDPGTGDQETQYF.

This clonotype has ten or more counts. Mismatch with germline at one junction end may stem from a read error. CDR3 bases: TGTGCCAGCTCACTTGGACAGGGAGGGAATGAGCAGTTCTTC. Its translation: CASSLGQGGNEQFF. This rearrangement joins TRBV5-1 to TRBJ2-1, with D perhaps matching TRBD1 (8 bases). Germline loops: CDR1 SGHRS, CDR2 YFSETQ. The CDR3 contains 14 residues.

With respect to this clonotype: A read error may account for a junction end that differs from germline. V and J are TRBV5-1 and TRBJ2-1, with 8 bases matching TRBD2. CDR3 length: 16 amino acids. CDR1 and CDR2 from the germline V gene are SGHRS and YFSETQ. The CDR3 sequence is CASSLGNAGGVNDQFF. CDR3 coding DNA: TGCGCCAGCAGCTTGGGGAACGCGGGGGGCGTCAATGATCAGTTCTTC.

This clonotype has only one observation. V gene TRBV11-1 combines with J gene TRBJ2-2; TRBD1 aligns across 12 bases. In germline, CDR1 is SGHAT, CDR2 FQDESV (reference sequence). V trimming: 2 bases; J trimming: 5 bases; junction bases outside the gene matches: 9. This CDR3 contains 18 residues. CDR3 sequence (DNA): TGTGCCAGCAGCTTACCTCCGGGACAGGGGGCATCAACCGGGGAGCTGTTTTTT. Protein product: CASSLPPGQGASTGELFF.

Ten or more counts support this clonotype. V and J are TRBV6-5 and TRBJ2-5; the D is unclear. The CDR3 contains 13 residues. Trimming shortened V by 6 bases and J by 7 bases, and 15 bases separated the two germline ends. In germline, CDR1 is MNHEY, CDR2 SVGAGI. The CDR3, as DNA: TGTGCCAGCAGCGACGGTTACCAGCGGACCCAGTACTTC. Its translation is CASSDGYQRTQYF.